These 9 T cell receptor beta chains came from one sample sequenced in a study of cytomegalovirus exposure and HLA in healthy donors. 60 Vbeta and 13 Jbeta primers were used in PCR. Data came from immunoSEQ multiplex PCR; TCRdb stores just in-frame clones and leaves some out. The sample shows some 100,000 clones, 75% to 85% of them seen only once. The sequenced sample was PBMCs. The receptors come from a woman under 30 in good health and CMV-seronegative.

The chain uses TRBV15 and TRBJ2-5; unclear D gene. Between the trimmed V and J ends, which lost 0 bases and 3 bases, there was a span of 20 bases. This CDR3 is 18 amino acids long. From germline, CDR1 is LNHNV and CDR2 YYDKDF (reference sequence). CDR3 nucleotide sequence: TGTGCCACCAGCAGAGATTTGTCTGGAACTACTGTTAAAGAGACCCAGTACTTC. Its translation: CATSRDLSGTTVKETQYF.

This sequence joins TRBV9 and TRBJ2-7; maybe TRBD1 (5 bases). The germline CDR1 and CDR2 sequences are SGDLS and YYNGEE. V was trimmed by 4 bases and J by 7 bases, leaving 15 bases between them. This CDR3 contains 13 residues. CDR3 DNA sequence: TGTGCCAGCAGCCCCCGACAGTATAGGGAGCAGTACTTC. This codes for CASSPRQYREQYF.

This sequence joins TRBV30 and TRBJ2-1; 16 bases are shared with TRBD2. V dropped 1 base and J dropped 2; count of bases not matched to a gene: 2. This CDR3 has 17 residues. CDR1 and CDR2 (germline): GTSNPN, SVGIG (reference sequence). In DNA, the CDR3 is TGTGCCTGGAGTGCCGGGACTAGCGGGAGGGCCTACAATGAGCAGTTCTTC. Amino acid sequence: CAWSAGTSGRAYNEQFF.

The rearrangement uses TRBV28 and TRBJ1-2; TRBD1 matches at 7 bases. Germline V gene lookup returns CDR1 MDHEN and CDR2 SYDVKM. The CDR3 totals 15 residues. With 5 bases clipped from V and 6 bases from J, the junction kept 12 bases outside the gene matches. CDR3 nucleotide sequence: TGTGCCAGCAGTATTGGACAGGATGCCTCTCATGGCTACACCTTC. This sequence encodes CASSIGQDASHGYTF.

The V call is TRBV6-5, the J call TRBJ2-7, with D possibly matching TRBD1 (6 bases). The V end lost 0 bases, the J end lost 2 bases, and 8 bases lay between the germline ends. The germline V gene encodes CDR1 MNHEY and CDR2 SVGAGI. This CDR3 contains 14 residues. CDR3 region: CASSYSTGTYEQYF. The CDR3 coding sequence is TGTGCCAGCAGTTACTCGACAGGAACCTACGAGCAGTACTTC.

This sequence joins TRBV28 and TRBJ2-5, with 7 bases fitting TRBD1. Judging by the DNA end, TRBJ2-7 fits better; the J call may be wrong. From germline, CDR1 is MDHEN and CDR2 SYDVKM. This CDR3 is 13 amino acids long. CDR3 residues: CASTGGGSYEQYF. In nucleotides, the CDR3 is TGTGCCAGCACAGGGGGTGGCTCCTACGAGCAGTACTTC.

The rearrangement uses TRBV4-1 and TRBJ2-7; 10 nucleotides align to TRBD2. This CDR3 region has 15 residues. From germline, CDR1 is MGHRA and CDR2 YSYEKL. J lost 2 bases, V lost 1 base, and 2 bases had no gene match. CDR3 loop: CASSQVLAGAYEQYF. The CDR3 region has the DNA TGCGCCAGCAGCCAAGTGCTAGCGGGAGCCTACGAGCAGTACTTC.

This clone was detected a few times. The genes are TRBV19 and TRBJ1-5, with 8 bases fitting TRBD1. Germline loops: CDR1 LNHDA, CDR2 SQIVND (reference sequence). V dropped 2 bases and J dropped 6; count of bases not matched to a gene: 6. The CDR3 has 15 amino acids. The CDR3 coding sequence is TGTGCCAGTAGTATACAGGCAGGGGGCCGTCAGCCCCAGCATTTT. It translates to CASSIQAGGRQPQHF.

The chain has TRBV9 and TRBJ2-3; a possible D gene is TRBD2 (6 bases). This CDR3 is 14 amino acids long. Germline V gene data show CDR1 as SGDLS and CDR2 as YYNGEE. The V and J ends lost 2 bases and 2 bases respectively, with 9 bases between them. CDR3 region: CASSVSGFTDTQYF. The CDR3 DNA follows: TGTGCCAGCAGCGTTAGCGGATTCACAGATACGCAGTATTTT.